This note documents a single T cell receptor beta chain sequence. The sample belongs to a study of cytomegalovirus exposure and HLA in healthy donors. The PCR contained 60 Vbeta and 13 Jbeta primers. The repertoire was sequenced with immunoSEQ multiplex PCR; TCRdb's copy has only in-frame clones and lacks some. The repertoire holds roughly 120,000 clones, with approximately 72% as singletons. The V segment lost 4 bases and the J segment 10 bases; nucleotides outside the gene matches: 10. Germline CDR1 reads ENHRY; CDR2 reads SYGVKD. The CDR3 covers 15 residues. Despite likely unrecorded immune exposures, the donors were nominally healthy at the time of sampling.

This TCR derives from a woman aged 40 to 50 in good health and CMV-seropositive. Sequencing was performed on PBMCs. The chain carries TRBV10-3 and TRBJ1-4; 9 bases agree with TRBD1. DNA of the CDR3: TGTGCCATCAGTGCCGCCGGGACAGGGTATGGAAAACTGTTTTTT. Its protein product is CAISAAGTGYGKLFF.